Shown below are 13 T cell receptor beta chains from a single sample sequenced in a study of T cell repertoires in cytomegalovirus infection. TCRdb used MiXCR to reprocess the reads, holding one entry per CDR3 protein. The top ten clones hold roughly an eighth of a sample with 350,000 to 550,000 distinct CDR3 sequences, roughly 30% of them seen once. What was sequenced was PBMCs. The receptors were gathered from a human donor in good health (CMV status not recorded). Some clones in this sample may be carry-over from other donors' samples.

The V and J genes are TRBV7-9 and TRBJ2-1, with D unclear. Looked up from germline, CDR1 is SEHNR and CDR2 is FQNEAQ (reference sequence). The CDR3 has 14 amino acids. V lost 3 bases to trimming and J lost 8 bases, with 14 bases between them. The CDR3 region is CASSFFTGEDEQFF. Here the CDR3 DNA reads TGTGCCAGCAGCTTCTTTACCGGAGAAGATGAGCAGTTCTTC.

V gene TRBV5-6 combines with J gene TRBJ2-1, with 9 bases aligning to TRBD2. The length of the CDR3 is 19 residues. Germline V CDR1 and CDR2: SGHDT, YYEEEE. V trimming: 4 bases; J trimming: 0 bases; junction bases outside the gene matches: 14. CDR3 sequence: CASSRGVAGELSSYNEQFF. The CDR3 DNA is TGTGCCAGCAGCCGAGGGGTAGCGGGGGAACTTAGCTCCTACAATGAGCAGTTCTTC.

V usage is TRBV12-5 and J usage is TRBJ2-1; 14 bases agree with TRBD2. The length of the CDR3 is 15 residues. Germline loops: CDR1 LGHNT, CDR2 FRNRAP. After removal of 7 bases from V and 9 bases from J, the junction contained 8 bases not matched to a gene. The CDR3 reads CASASTSGGAGEQFF. Here the CDR3 DNA reads TGTGCTAGTGCTTCGACTAGCGGGGGGGCGGGTGAGCAGTTCTTC.

This clonotype was seen a handful of times. The CDR3 loop reads CASSFEGGGSPLHF. The CDR3, as DNA: TGTGCCAGCAGCTTTGAAGGGGGCGGGTCACCCCTCCACTTT. The V and J genes are TRBV7-9 and TRBJ1-6; TRBD1 agrees at 7 bases. CDR1 and CDR2 from the germline V gene are SEHNR and FQNEAQ (reference sequence). V shed 3 bases, J shed 10 bases, and the junction held 6 bases outside the gene matches. CDR3 length equals 14 residues.

In its sample, this clonotype was seen a few times. V is TRBV10-3 and J is TRBJ2-7; 10 bases are shared with TRBD1. Per germline, CDR1 ENHRY and CDR2 SYGVKD. Trimming at V came to 10 bases and at J to 7 bases, leaving 10 bases not matched to a gene. CDR3 length: 13 amino acids. The CDR3 loop is CATEDRGQREQYF. The DNA for the CDR3 is TGTGCCACCGAAGACAGGGGGCAGAGGGAGCAGTACTTC.

This clonotype came up many times. This chain uses TRBV7-9 with TRBJ1-1, with 9 bases fitting TRBD1. J was trimmed by 2 bases and V by 5 bases; bases with no gene match: 12. This CDR3 has 17 residues. Per germline, CDR1 SEHNR and CDR2 FQNEAQ (reference sequence). CDR3 in amino acids: CASSPQTGTGPNTEAFF. DNA of the CDR3: TGTGCCAGCAGCCCACAAACCGGGACAGGGCCCAACACTGAAGCTTTCTTT.

This clonotype was recorded a few times. The chain recombines TRBV2 with TRBJ1-2, with D unclear. Trimming took 0 bases from V and 8 from J, leaving 7 bases between them. Germline assignment: CDR1 SNHLY and CDR2 FYNNEI. The length of the CDR3 is 12 residues. CDR3 in amino acids: CASSEAYGGYTF. In nucleotides, the CDR3 is TGTGCCAGCAGTGAAGCCTATGGGGGCTACACCTTC.

The V gene is TRBV7-9, the J gene TRBJ2-1, with TRBD1 matching 10 bases. J lost 6 bases, V lost 5 bases, and 10 bases had no gene match. The CDR3 contains 16 residues. Germline CDR1 is SEHNR and CDR2 is FQNEAQ (reference sequence). Written as DNA, the CDR3 is TGTGCCAGCAGCCCTCACTTTGGACAGGGGGGCAATGAGCAGTTCTTC. Translated, it gives CASSPHFGQGGNEQFF.

Concerning this clonotype itself: Without the conserved terminal phenylalanine or tryptophan, this CDR3 likely stems from a read error. The DNA is omitted, as the CDR3 cannot be located on it reliably, and the CDR3 follows TCRdb's listing. The J gene is TRBJ2-4, the V gene TRBV7-2; the D call of TRBD2 is as the table states it, not checked on the DNA. From its first to its last residue, the CDR3 has 16 amino acids. Germline loops: CDR1 SGHTA, CDR2 FQGNSA. CDR3 in amino acids: CASSNRGASVTNIHSC.

About this clonotype itself: Sequence at one end of the junction differs from germline and may be a read error. The rearrangement uses TRBV7-9 and TRBJ2-1, with D perhaps TRBD2 (6 bases). Looked up from germline, CDR1 is SEHNR and CDR2 is FQNEAQ (reference sequence). This CDR3 region has 15 residues. The CDR3 nucleotides are TGTGCCAGCAGCTTAGCAATAGGGAGGAACAATAAGCAGTTCTTC. Its translation is CASSLAIGRNNKQFF.

This clonotype was recorded a few times. This sequence joins TRBV7-9 and TRBJ2-1; TRBD2 might be the D (5 bases). Between the trimmed V and J ends, which lost 5 bases and 13 bases, there was a span of 27 bases. Germline assignment: CDR1 SEHNR and CDR2 FQNEAQ (reference sequence). The CDR3 totals 16 residues. The CDR3 bases are TGTGCCAGCAGCCCAGGCGCTAGCCTGATTCCCCGGCCCCAGTTCTTC. This gives the protein CASSPGASLIPRPQFF.

This clonotype was recorded at least ten times. The V call is TRBV7-9, the J call TRBJ1-4; D might be TRBD1 (5 bases). Germline CDR1 SEHNR, CDR2 FQNEAQ (reference sequence). The CDR3 length is 16 residues. V lost 3 bases and J lost 0, with 11 bases in between. CDR3 bases: TGTGCCAGCAGCTTCGCCGGGGCAGCAACTAATGAAAAACTGTTTTTT. Amino acids: CASSFAGAATNEKLFF.

V is TRBV12-3 or TRBV12-4 and J is TRBJ1-2, with 9 bases fitting TRBD1. V trimming: 3 bases; J trimming: 8 bases; junction bases outside the gene matches: 10. This CDR3 has 15 amino acids. CDR3 DNA sequence: TGTGCCAGCAGTTTTGGGGGCGACAGGGGGGAAGGCTACACCTTC. Amino acid sequence: CASSFGGDRGEGYTF.